These 5 T cell receptor beta chains share one sample of origin, sequenced in a study of regulatory T cells in long-lasting Graves disease. The time point is: persistent/refractory GD, antithyroid drugs over 5 years with positive TRAb. Making the TCR library involved RNA that had been extracted from PBMCs. CDR3-region Arm-PCR and iRepertoire HTBI primers produced the TCR beta libraries. In TCRdb, the multiplex PCR reads were re-called with MiXCR into one record per CDR3 protein. The data show roughly 490,000 distinct CDR3 sequences, 22% seen once. Specimen: peripheral blood mononuclear cells (PBMCs), collected when the disease was refractory, from a patient treated with antithyroid drugs. These receptors came from a female donor with Graves disease.

This clonotype was seen many times. The chain joins TRBV5-6 to TRBJ1-2; D is possibly TRBD1 (5 bases). Germline assignment: CDR1 SGHDT and CDR2 YYEEEE. The V end was cut by 4 bases, the J end by 8 bases, with 15 bases between. This CDR3 region has 13 residues. The CDR3 reads CASSRGRLLGYTF. The CDR3 bases are TGTGCCAGCAGCCGGGGCAGGCTCTTGGGCTACACCTTC.

This chain joins TRBV7-3 and TRBJ1-2; D gene uncertain. The germline V and J ends were trimmed by 1 base and 2 bases, with 8 bases remaining between them. This CDR3 is built from 14 residues. Per germline, CDR1 SGHTA and CDR2 FQGTGA. In DNA, the CDR3 is TGTGCCAGCAGCTTAAGTAACTTAAACTATGGCTACACCTTC. Its protein product is CASSLSNLNYGYTF. Together with reference TRBV7-3 and TRBJ1-2, the CDR3 gives the full variable domain: GAGVSQTPSNKVTEKGKYVELRCDPISGHTALYWYRQSLGQGPEFLIYFQGTGAADDSGLPNDRFFAVRPEGSVSTLKIQRTERGDSAVYLCASSLSNLNYGYTFGSGTRLTVV.

This clonotype was seen ten or more times. The CDR3: CASSPPGGGKTQYF. CDR3 bases: TGTGCCAGCAGCCCACCAGGGGGAGGAAAGACCCAGTACTTC. The chain recombines TRBV28 with TRBJ2-5, with D possibly being TRBD1 (7 bases). CDR1 is MDHEN, CDR2 SYDVKM, per germline. There are 14 residues in the CDR3. V lost 6 bases and J 6 bases, leaving 17 bases between the germline ends.

This clonotype was observed a handful of times. The chain recombines TRBV12-3 or TRBV12-4 with TRBJ2-2; TRBD1 aligns across 9 bases. V shed 5 bases and J 3 bases; nucleotides not matched to a gene: 7. The CDR3 has 16 amino acids. The CDR3 sequence: CASSPWTGVHTGELFF. Written as DNA, the CDR3 is TGTGCCAGCAGTCCGTGGACAGGGGTCCACACCGGGGAGCTGTTTTTT.

This clonotype showed up many times. This chain uses TRBV27 with TRBJ2-5, with 8 bases lining up with TRBD2. With V trimmed by 6 bases and J by 1 base, 4 bases remained unmatched. Per the germline V gene, CDR1 is MNHEY and CDR2 is SMNVEV (reference sequence). The CDR3 runs to 14 residues. The CDR3 protein is CASSFTSGQETQYF. The CDR3 nucleotides read TGTGCCAGCAGCTTTACTAGCGGCCAAGAGACCCAGTACTTC.